The entry below gives a single T cell receptor beta chain sequence along with its context. The sample contains more than one DNA sequence encoding this CDR3. These data belong to a study of blood T cell repertoires in COVID-19. The data were produced by immunoSEQ multiplex PCR, yet TCRdb's version contains in-frame clones alone and is incomplete. This sample yields roughly 250,000 clones, of which roughly 90% are seen a single time; 2.1% belongs to the top ten. There are 15 residues in the CDR3. V dropped 1 base and J dropped 4; count of bases not matched to a gene: 2. The germline CDR1 and CDR2 sequences are SGHNT and YENEEA.

The V call is TRBV11-3, the J call TRBJ2-1, with 9 nucleotides matching TRBD2. Sample: peripheral blood. The receptor's source is a woman aged 40 to 49 who had recovered from COVID-19. The CDR3 sequence: CASSLASGTYNEQFF. The CDR3 region has the DNA TGTGCCAGCAGCTTAGCTAGCGGGACTTACAATGAGCAGTTCTTC.